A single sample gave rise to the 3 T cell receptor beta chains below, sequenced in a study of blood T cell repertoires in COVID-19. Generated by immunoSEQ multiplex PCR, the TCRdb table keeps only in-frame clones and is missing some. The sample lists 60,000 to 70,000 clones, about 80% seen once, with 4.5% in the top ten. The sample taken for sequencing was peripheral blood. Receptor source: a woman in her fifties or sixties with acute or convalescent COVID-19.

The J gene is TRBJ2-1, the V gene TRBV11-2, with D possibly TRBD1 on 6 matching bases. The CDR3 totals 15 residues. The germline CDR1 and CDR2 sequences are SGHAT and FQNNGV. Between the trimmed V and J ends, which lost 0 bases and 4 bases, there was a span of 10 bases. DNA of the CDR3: TGTGCCAGCAGCTTAGACGGGACACCTTACAATGAGCAGTTCTTC. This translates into CASSLDGTPYNEQFF.

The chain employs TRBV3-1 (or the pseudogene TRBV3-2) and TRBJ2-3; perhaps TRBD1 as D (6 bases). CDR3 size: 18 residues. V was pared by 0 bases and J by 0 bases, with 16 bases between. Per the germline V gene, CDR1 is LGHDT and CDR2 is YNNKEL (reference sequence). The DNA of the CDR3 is TGTGCCAGCAGCCAAGATCTGCGCGGCAGGGGAAGCACAGATACGCAGTATTTT. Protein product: CASSQDLRGRGSTDTQYF.

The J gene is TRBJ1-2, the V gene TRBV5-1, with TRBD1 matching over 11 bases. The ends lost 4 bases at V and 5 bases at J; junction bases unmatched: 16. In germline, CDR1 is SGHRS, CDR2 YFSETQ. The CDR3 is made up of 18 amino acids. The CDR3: CASSRTRGQGAQGYGYTF. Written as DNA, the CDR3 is TGCGCCAGCAGCCGGACACGAGGACAGGGGGCGCAGGGGTATGGCTACACCTTC.